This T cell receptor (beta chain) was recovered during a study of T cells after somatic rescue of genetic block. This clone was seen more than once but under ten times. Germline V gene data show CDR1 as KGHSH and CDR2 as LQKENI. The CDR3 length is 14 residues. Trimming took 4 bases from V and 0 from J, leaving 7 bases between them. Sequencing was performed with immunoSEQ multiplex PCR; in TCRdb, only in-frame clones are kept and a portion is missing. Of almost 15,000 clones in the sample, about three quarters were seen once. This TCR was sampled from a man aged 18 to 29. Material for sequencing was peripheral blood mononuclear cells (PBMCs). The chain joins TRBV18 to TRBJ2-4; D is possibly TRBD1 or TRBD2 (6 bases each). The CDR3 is CASSQGGAKNIQYF. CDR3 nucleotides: TGTGCCAGCTCACAGGGGGGAGCCAAAAACATTCAGTACTTC.